The 5 T cell receptor beta chains below come from one sample, sequenced in a study of T cell clonality in common variable immunodeficiency. Sequencing was performed with immunoSEQ multiplex PCR; in TCRdb, only in-frame clones are kept and a portion is missing. The repertoire consists of tens of thousands of clones, none detected only once. Sample: peripheral blood mononuclear cells. The receptors were gathered from a person between 18 and 70 years old in good health.

This clone was observed many times. The read finishes 3 residues shy of the CDR3 end, and the germline J gene is used to complete it. This chain uses TRBV5-1 with TRBJ1-4; no reliable D call. CDR1 SGHRS and CDR2 YFSETQ come from the germline V gene. V lost 4 bases and J lost 7, with 17 bases in between. This CDR3 is built from 15 residues. This CDR3 is CASSQPESGSEKLFF. Incomplete CDR3 DNA: TGCGCCAGCAGCCAACCTGAGTCGGGGAGTGAAAAA.

At least ten counts were recorded for this clone. The CDR3 is cut off 3 residues early in the read; its end comes from the germline J gene. This rearrangement joins TRBV30 to TRBJ1-6; D not certain. V gave up 6 bases and J gave up 5 bases, with 14 bases separating them. From germline, CDR1 is GTSNPN and CDR2 SVGIG (reference sequence). CDR3 length: 14 residues. The CDR3 here is CACSLVDDNSPLHF. The DNA read from the CDR3 is TGTGCCTGTAGCCTTGTAGATGATAATTCACCC. Full variable domain (remainder filled in from reference TRBV30 and TRBJ1-6): SQTIHQWPATLVQPVGSPLSLECTVEGTSNPNLYWYRQAAGRGLQLLFYSVGIGQISSEVPQNLSASRPQDRQFILSSKKLLLSDSGFYLCACSLVDDNSPLHFGNGTRLTVT.

By proportion, this clone is medium-sized (0.01 to 0.1%). Partial CDR3 DNA: TGTGCCAGCAGTGAACAGTCAGGGGGCACAGATACG. Residues: CASSEQSGGTDT. The whole CDR3 protein reads CASSEQSGGTDTQYF. The chain uses TRBV6-1 and TRBJ2-3; TRBD1 is a possible D gene (6 bases). The read falls 3 residues short of the CDR3 end, and the missing part is taken from the germline J gene. Trimming shortened V by 2 bases and J by 1 base, and 10 bases separated the two germline ends. The CDR3 has 15 amino acids. Germline V lookup: CDR1 MNHNS, CDR2 SASEGT.

As regards this clone: The read terminates 3 residues ahead of where the CDR3 ends, so the germline J gene completes it. The chain couples TRBV2 to TRBJ2-2; TRBD2 is a possible D gene (6 bases). The V gene lost 3 bases and the J gene lost 5 bases, with 13 bases spanning the gap. CDR3 length: 15 residues. CDR1 SNHLY and CDR2 FYNNEI come from the germline V gene. The CDR3 bases that were read are TGTGCCAGCAGTGACGAGGGGAGGTATACCGGGGAG. This gives the protein CASSDEGRYTGE. Given in full, the CDR3 is CASSDEGRYTGELFF.

This clone was seen at least ten times. The read is 3 residues too short to cover the CDR3 end, so that end is filled in from the germline J gene. The J gene is TRBJ2-7, the V gene TRBV2; D may be TRBD2 (7 bases). The ends were cut back, 7 bases at V and 4 bases at J, with 20 bases in the middle. Germline V gene sequence: CDR1 SNHLY, CDR2 FYNNEI. This CDR3 is built from 15 residues. The CDR3 bases that were read are TGTGCCAGCACCCCAAAGGGGGGGTTCGGTTACGAG. It encodes CASTPKGGFGYE. The full CDR3 protein is CASTPKGGFGYEQYF.